This TCR beta chain is drawn from a study of blood T cells in healthy people across ages. Sample-barcoded 5' priming and a J-beta primer mix drove a second PCR of roughly 7 to 11 cycles. TCRdb redid the calling of the 5' RACE reads with MiXCR, one entry per CDR3 protein. Here the sample spans 650,000 to 800,000 distinct CDR3 sequences, approximately 48% being singletons. In germline, CDR1 is DFQATT, CDR2 SNEGSKA (reference sequence). CDR3 length: 16 residues. Trimming pared 4 bases from V and 5 bases from J, leaving 22 bases between. The sequence was collected from a man aged 60 to 69 in good health. The chain combines TRBV20-1 with TRBJ2-3; possible D gene TRBD1, 6 bases. The sample comprised blood. The CDR3 reads CSANVPLGGTRDTQYF. The CDR3 DNA reads TGCAGTGCTAACGTACCCCTAGGGGGTACAAGAGATACGCAGTATTTT.